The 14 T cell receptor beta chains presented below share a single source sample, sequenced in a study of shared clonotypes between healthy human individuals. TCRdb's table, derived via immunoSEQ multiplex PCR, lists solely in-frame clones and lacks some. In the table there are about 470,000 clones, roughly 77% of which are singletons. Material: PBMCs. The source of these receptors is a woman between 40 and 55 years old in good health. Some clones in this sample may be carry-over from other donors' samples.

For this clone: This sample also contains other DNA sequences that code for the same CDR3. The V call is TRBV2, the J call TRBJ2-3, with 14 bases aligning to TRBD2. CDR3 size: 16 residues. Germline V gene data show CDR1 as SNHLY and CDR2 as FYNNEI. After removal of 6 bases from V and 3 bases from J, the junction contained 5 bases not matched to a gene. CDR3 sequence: CASRGTSGSGTDTQYF. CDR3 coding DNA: TGTGCCAGCAGGGGGACTAGCGGGAGTGGTACAGATACGCAGTATTTT.

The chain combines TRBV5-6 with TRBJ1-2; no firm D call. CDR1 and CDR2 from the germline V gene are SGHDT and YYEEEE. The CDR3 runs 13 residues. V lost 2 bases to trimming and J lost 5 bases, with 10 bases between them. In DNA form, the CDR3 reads TGTGCCAGCAGCTTTCGGAACGGATATGGCTACACCTTC. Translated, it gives CASSFRNGYGYTF.

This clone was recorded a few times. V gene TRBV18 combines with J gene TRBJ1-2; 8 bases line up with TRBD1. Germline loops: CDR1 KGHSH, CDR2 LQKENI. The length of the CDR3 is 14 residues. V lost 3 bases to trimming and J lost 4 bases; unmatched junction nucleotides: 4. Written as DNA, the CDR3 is TGTGCCAGCTCACCGCCTACAGGGGGCTATGGCTACACCTTC. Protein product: CASSPPTGGYGYTF. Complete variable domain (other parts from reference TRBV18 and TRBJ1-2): NAGVMQNPRHLVRRRGQEARLRCSPMKGHSHVYWYRQLPEEGLKFMVYLQKENIIDESGMPKERFSAEFPKEGPSILRIQQVVRGDSAAYFCASSPPTGGYGYTFGSGTRLTVV.

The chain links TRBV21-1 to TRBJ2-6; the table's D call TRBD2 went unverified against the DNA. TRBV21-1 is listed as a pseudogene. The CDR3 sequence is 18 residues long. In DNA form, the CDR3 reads TGTGCCAGCAGCATCAGGAAAGCGGGAGAGGCGGGGGCCAACGTCCTGACTTTC. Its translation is CASSIRKAGEAGANVLTF.

CDR3 in DNA: TGTGCCAGCAGTACCCCGGAGAGGACCCCGGCCCATCAGCCCCAGCATTTT. Its protein product is CASSTPERTPAHQPQHF. The chain couples TRBV11-2 to TRBJ1-5; the D is unclear. Germline-derived CDR1 and CDR2 are SGHAT and FQNNGV. The germline V and J ends were trimmed by 6 bases and 5 bases, with 23 bases remaining between them. CDR3 length equals 17 residues.

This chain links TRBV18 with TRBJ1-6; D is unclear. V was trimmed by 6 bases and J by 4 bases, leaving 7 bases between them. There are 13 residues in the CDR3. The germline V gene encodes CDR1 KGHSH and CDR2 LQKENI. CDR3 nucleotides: TGTGCCAGCTCCGAATTATATAATTCACCCCTCCACTTT. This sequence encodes CASSELYNSPLHF.

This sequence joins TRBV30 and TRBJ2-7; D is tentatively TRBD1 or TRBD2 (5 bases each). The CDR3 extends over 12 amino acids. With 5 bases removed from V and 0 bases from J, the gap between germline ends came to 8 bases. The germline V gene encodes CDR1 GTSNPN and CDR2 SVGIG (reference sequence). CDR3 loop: CAWGTYSYEQYF. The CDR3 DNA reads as TGTGCCTGGGGGACGTACTCCTACGAGCAGTACTTC.

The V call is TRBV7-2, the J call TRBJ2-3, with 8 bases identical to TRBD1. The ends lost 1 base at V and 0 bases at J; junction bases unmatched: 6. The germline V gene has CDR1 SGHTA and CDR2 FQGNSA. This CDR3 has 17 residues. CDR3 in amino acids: CASSLDIGQGSTDTQYF. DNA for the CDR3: TGTGCCAGCAGCTTAGATATTGGACAGGGAAGCACAGATACGCAGTATTTT. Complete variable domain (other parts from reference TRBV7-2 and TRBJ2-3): GAGVSQSPSNKVTEKGKDVELRCDPISGHTALYWYRQSLGQGLEFLIYFQGNSAPDKSGLPSDRFSAERTGGSVSTLTIQRTQQEDSAVYLCASSLDIGQGSTDTQYFGPGTRLTVL.

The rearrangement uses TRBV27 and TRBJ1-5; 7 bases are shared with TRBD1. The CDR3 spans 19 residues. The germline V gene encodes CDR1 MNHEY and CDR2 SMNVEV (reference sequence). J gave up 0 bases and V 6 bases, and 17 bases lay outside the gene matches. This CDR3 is CASSYPSPTGVNSNQPQHF. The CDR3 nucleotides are TGTGCCAGCAGCTACCCTTCTCCAACAGGGGTTAATAGCAATCAGCCCCAGCATTTT.

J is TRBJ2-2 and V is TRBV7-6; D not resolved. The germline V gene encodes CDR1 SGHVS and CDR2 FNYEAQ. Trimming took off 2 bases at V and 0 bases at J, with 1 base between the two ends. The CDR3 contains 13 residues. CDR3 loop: CASSLTNTGELFF. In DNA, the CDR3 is TGTGCCAGCAGCTTAACGAACACCGGGGAGCTGTTTTTT. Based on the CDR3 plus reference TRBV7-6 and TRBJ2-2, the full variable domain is GAGVSQSPRYKVTKRGQDVALRCDPISGHVSLYWYRQALGQGPEFLTYFNYEAQQDKSGLPNDRFSAERPEGSISTLTIQRTEQRDSAMYRCASSLTNTGELFFGEGSRLTVL.

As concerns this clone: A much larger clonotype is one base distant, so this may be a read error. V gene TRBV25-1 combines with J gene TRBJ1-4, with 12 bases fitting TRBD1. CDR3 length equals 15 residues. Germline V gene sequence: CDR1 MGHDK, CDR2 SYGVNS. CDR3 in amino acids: CASSQGTGGFENLFF. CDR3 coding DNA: TGTGCCAGCAGTCAAGGGACAGGGGGCTTTGAAAACCTGTTTTTT.

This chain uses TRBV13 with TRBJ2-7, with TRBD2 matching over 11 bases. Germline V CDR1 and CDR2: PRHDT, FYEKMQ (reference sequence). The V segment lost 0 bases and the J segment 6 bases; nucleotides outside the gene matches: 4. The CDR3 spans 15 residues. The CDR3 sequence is CASSLGSLAGVEQYF. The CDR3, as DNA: TGTGCCAGCAGCTTAGGTTCACTAGCGGGAGTCGAGCAGTACTTC.

This chain's CDR3 is CASSRSVGVQETQYF. Written as DNA, the CDR3 is TGTGCCAGCAGCCGGAGCGTCGGAGTCCAAGAGACCCAGTACTTC. The chain combines TRBV7-2 with TRBJ2-5; unclear D gene. Germline V CDR1 and CDR2: SGHTA, FQGNSA. V shed 5 bases and J shed 1 base, with 14 bases lying between them. CDR3 length: 15 amino acids.

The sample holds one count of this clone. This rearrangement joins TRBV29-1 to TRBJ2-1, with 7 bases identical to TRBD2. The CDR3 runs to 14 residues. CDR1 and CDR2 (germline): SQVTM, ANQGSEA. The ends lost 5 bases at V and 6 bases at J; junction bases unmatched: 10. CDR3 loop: CSVSFRLAFNEQFF. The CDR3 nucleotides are TGCAGCGTTAGTTTTCGACTAGCTTTCAATGAGCAGTTCTTC.